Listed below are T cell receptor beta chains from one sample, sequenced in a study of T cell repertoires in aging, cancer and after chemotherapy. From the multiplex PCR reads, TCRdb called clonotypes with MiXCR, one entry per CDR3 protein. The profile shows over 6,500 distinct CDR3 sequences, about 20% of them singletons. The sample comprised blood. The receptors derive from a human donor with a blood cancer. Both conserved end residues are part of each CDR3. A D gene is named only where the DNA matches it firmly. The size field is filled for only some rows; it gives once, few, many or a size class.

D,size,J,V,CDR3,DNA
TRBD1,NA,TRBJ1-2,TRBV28,CASSLRQGGCAF,TGTGCCAGCAGTTTAAGACAGGGCGGGTGCGCCTTC
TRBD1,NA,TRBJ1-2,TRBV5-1,CASSFNRDSYGYTF,TGCGCCAGCAGCTTCAACCGGGACAGCTATGGCTACACCTTC
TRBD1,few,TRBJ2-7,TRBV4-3,CASSPGTGSYEQYF,TGCGCCAGCAGCCCAGGGACAGGCTCCTACGAGCAGTACTTC
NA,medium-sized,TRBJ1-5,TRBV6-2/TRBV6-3,CASRPPGLPQPQHF,TGTGCCAGCAGGCCCCCGGGACTACCTCAGCCCCAGCATTTT
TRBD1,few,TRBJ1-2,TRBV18,CASSRDRGPVPYGYTF,TGTGCCAGCTCACGGGACAGGGGGCCTGTTCCCTATGGCTACACCTTC
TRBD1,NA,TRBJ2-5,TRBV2,CASQGTGGAETQYF,TGTGCCAGCCAAGGGACAGGGGGAGCAGAGACCCAGTACTTC
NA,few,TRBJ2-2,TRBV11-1,CASSSGIHNTGELFF,TGTGCCAGCAGCTCCGGGATCCATAACACCGGGGAGCTGTTTTTT
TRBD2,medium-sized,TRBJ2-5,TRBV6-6,CASRGGPAGGPWKTQYF,TGTGCCAGCAGGGGGGGTCCGGCGGGAGGGCCGTGGAAGACCCAGTACTTC
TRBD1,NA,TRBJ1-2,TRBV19,CASSNYRGFNYGYTF,TGTGCCAGTAGTAACTACAGGGGATTTAACTATGGCTACACCTTC
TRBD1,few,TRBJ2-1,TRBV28,CASSFRQGAWNEQFF,TGTGCCAGCAGTTTCCGACAGGGAGCGTGGAATGAGCAGTTCTTC
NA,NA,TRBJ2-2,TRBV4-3,CASSLGLSNTGELFF,TGCGCCAGCAGCCTAGGACTGTCGAACACCGGGGAGCTGTTTTTT
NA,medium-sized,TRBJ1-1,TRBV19,CASGKGRGVTEAFF,TGTGCCAGTGGAAAGGGCAGGGGTGTCACTGAAGCTTTCTTT
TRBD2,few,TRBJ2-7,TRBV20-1,CSASRASGRVWDYEQYF,TGCAGTGCTAGTAGGGCTAGCGGGAGGGTGTGGGACTACGAGCAGTACTTC
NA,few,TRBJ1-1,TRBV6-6,CASTLGGGNTEAFF,TGTGCCAGCACCCTGGGGGGAGGGAACACTGAAGCTTTCTTT
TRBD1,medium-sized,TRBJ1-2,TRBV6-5,CASSSDRNYGYTF,TGTGCCAGCAGTTCGGACAGGAACTATGGCTACACCTTC